The rows below give T cell receptor beta chains drawn from one sample of a study of tumour-infiltrating T cells in Burkitt lymphoma. Some clones are missing from TCRdb's copy, which holds only in-frame ones; the method was immunoSEQ multiplex PCR. Of about 3,300 clones listed, 13% are singletons. Sequences were obtained from tumor tissue. The receptors here all came from a human donor with Burkitt lymphoma. The CDR3 runs from the conserved cysteine through the conserved F or W. D genes are given only for firm matches. Size is omitted from some rows. Given values are once, few, many or a class for expanded clones.

V gene,J gene,clone size,D gene,CDR3 DNA,CDR3 protein
TRBV6-5,TRBJ1-3,few,TRBD1,TGTGCCAGCAGTTCAGGGACAGGGATGAACACCATATATTTT,CASSSGTGMNTIYF
TRBV1,TRBJ2-1,few,.,TGCACCAGCAGCCAAGTACGGCTAGCGGGAGACAATGAGCAGTTCTTC,CTSSQVRLAGDNEQFF
TRBV6-5,TRBJ1-4,.,.,TGTGCCAGCAGGACCACGGGGGGAACTAATGAAAAACTGTTTTTT,CASRTTGGTNEKLFF
TRBV15,TRBJ2-6,.,.,TGTGCCACCAGCAGGGGGCACGAACATTTCTCTGGGGCCAACGTCCTGACTTTC,CATSRGHEHFSGANVLTF
TRBV9,TRBJ1-1,.,.,TGTGCCAGCAGCCCTAGGGGATCGGGGAACCCGAACACTGAAGCTTTCTTT,CASSPRGSGNPNTEAFF
TRBV7-9,TRBJ2-3,.,.,TGTGCCAGCAGCACACGACTAGAATGGGTCGCAGATACGCAGTATTTT,CASSTRLEWVADTQYF
TRBV19,TRBJ2-3,.,.,TGTGCCAGTAGTTGGGGGCTGGGCGTGCACACAGATACGCAGTATTTT,CASSWGLGVHTDTQYF
TRBV7-6,TRBJ1-1,.,.,TGTGCCAGCAGCTTAGCTGGGGGTTGGGAAGCTTTCTTT,CASSLAGGWEAFF
TRBV18,TRBJ1-2,few,.,TGTGCCAGCTCACCACAGCCGTATGGCTACACCTTC,CASSPQPYGYTF
TRBV7-8,TRBJ2-4,.,TRBD2,TGTGCCAGCAGCACCACTAGCGACGGAAACATTCAGTACTTC,CASSTTSDGNIQYF
TRBV7-2,TRBJ2-7,.,.,TGTGCCAGCAGCTTAGAGGCAGGGGACTACGAGCAGTACTTC,CASSLEAGDYEQYF
TRBV27,TRBJ2-5,few,.,TGTGCCAGCAGTTTACGAGGAACCCAGTACTTC,CASSLRGTQYF
TRBV7-2,TRBJ1-5,few,TRBD1,TGTGCCAGCAGCCAGCACCGACAGGGGGCCGGCCAGCCCCAGCATTTT,CASSQHRQGAGQPQHF
TRBV27,TRBJ2-1,few,TRBD2,TGTGCCAGCAGTTTAGGCCCCGGGCTAGCGGGGGGTCAATACAATGAGCAGTTCTTC,CASSLGPGLAGGQYNEQFF
TRBV19,TRBJ2-2,.,.,TGTGCCAGTGCCATGGGGGGTGGTACCGGGGAGCTGTTTTTT,CASAMGGGTGELFF
TRBV7-6,TRBJ1-6,.,.,TGTGCCAGCAGCTTAGCGGTCCGGGCACCACCTTTCAATTCACCCCTCCACTTT,CASSLAVRAPPFNSPLHF
TRBV29-1,TRBJ1-3,.,.,TGCAGCGTTGACTCAGCTGGAAACACCATATATTTT,CSVDSAGNTIYF
TRBV4-2,TRBJ1-5,few,.,TGTGCCAGCAGCCTCCAGGGACAATATAGCAATCAGCCCCAGCATTTT,CASSLQGQYSNQPQHF
TRBV11-3,TRBJ2-1,.,TRBD2,TGTGCCAGCAGCTTGGAGAGCGGGGGCCTTCCGGCCCCTGAGCAGTTCTTC,CASSLESGGLPAPEQFF
TRBV9,TRBJ2-3,.,TRBD1,TGTGCCAGCAGCGTACAGGGGGCGACAGATACGCAGTATTTT,CASSVQGATDTQYF
TRBV5-4,TRBJ2-1,.,.,TGTGCCAGCAGCCTTCCGGGTCGAGACAATGAGCAGTTCTTC,CASSLPGRDNEQFF
TRBV2,TRBJ2-3,.,TRBD2,TGTGCCAGCCGGGGACTAGCGGGAGATACGCAGTATTTT,CASRGLAGDTQYF
TRBV18,TRBJ2-3,few,.,TGTGCCAGCTCACCGGGGGTGGATACGCAGTATTTT,CASSPGVDTQYF
TRBV5-4,TRBJ1-1,few,TRBD1,TGTGCCAGCAGCTCGAGGGACAGGGGCACTGAAGCTTTCTTT,CASSSRDRGTEAFF
TRBV10-3,TRBJ2-1,.,TRBD2,TGTGCCATCAGTGAAGGGCGGGGGTCACAGTACAATGAGCAGTTCTTC,CAISEGRGSQYNEQFF
TRBV21-1,TRBJ2-6,.,.,TGTGCCAGCAGCATGGGGGGTTTGAGGGCTGGGGCCAACGTCCTGACTTTC,CASSMGGLRAGANVLTF
TRBV5-1,TRBJ1-3,few,.,TGCGCCAGCAGCTTGGACAAATCCTCTGGAAACACCATATATTTT,CASSLDKSSGNTIYF
TRBV7-9,TRBJ2-5,few,.,TGTGCCAGCAGCTTAACCAGGGCCGGCGAGACCCAGTACTTC,CASSLTRAGETQYF
TRBV11-1,TRBJ1-2,few,.,TGTGCCAGCAGCTTACATCCTACAGGCGATGGCTACACCTTC,CASSLHPTGDGYTF
TRBV7-9,TRBJ2-3,.,.,TGTGCCAGCAGCTTACTTCGGGGGCCGTACACAGATACGCAGTATTTT,CASSLLRGPYTDTQYF